These 28 T cell receptor beta chains were sequenced from one sample in a study of shared clonotypes between healthy human individuals (dated by TCRdb to 2019 to 2021). Libraries were built with the immunoSEQ multiplex PCR assay. The table comes from immuneACCESS by way of TCRdb, which keeps in-frame sequences with V and J called. Part of the clones is missing from these tables; in studies checked, under half for an unresolved V gene and the rest for unknown reasons. The sample contains around 2,000,000 clones, about 95% of them found a single time. The top ten clonotypes cover about 1.1% of the sample. CD8 naive samples were obtained by positive selection for CCR7 among CD45RO-negative cells, yielding a CD45RA+CCR7+ population from which TemRA cells were excluded. The sample taken for sequencing was naive CD8+ T cells sorted from blood. Read against the paper, the sample's cell subset or site label means: CD45RA+CCR7+. The receptor source for this set is a man between 18 and 35 years old in good health.

The chain combines TRBV4-2 with TRBJ1-1; D perhaps matches TRBD1 (6 bases). This CDR3 has 13 residues. Germline-derived CDR1 and CDR2 are LGHNA and YNFKEQ. Trimming left V 6 bases short and J 1 base short, with 9 bases between. The CDR3 nucleotides are TGTGCCAGCAGTCGACAGGAGAACACTGAAGCTTTCTTT. It specifies CASSRQENTEAFF.

The V call is TRBV27, the J call TRBJ2-7; 7 positions agree with TRBD1. The CDR3 extends over 18 amino acids. V dropped 5 bases and J dropped 1; count of bases not matched to a gene: 17. Germline assignment: CDR1 MNHEY and CDR2 SMNVEV (reference sequence). CDR3 coding DNA: TGTGCCAGCAGTCGGGGCACAGAAGGGGGCGCTAGGTCCTACGAGCAGTACTTC. Residues: CASSRGTEGGARSYEQYF.

The chain combines TRBV4-3 with TRBJ1-6; D is perhaps TRBD1 (5 bases). Per the germline V gene, CDR1 is LGHNA and CDR2 is YSLEER. The CDR3 contains 14 residues. Trimming stripped 4 bases from V and 10 bases from J, with 14 bases between. The CDR3 loop is CASSPGEGLSPLHF. DNA for the CDR3: TGCGCCAGCAGCCCCGGGGAGGGGTTATCACCCCTCCACTTT.

As regards this clone: Distinct nucleotide sequences in the sample also encode this CDR3. The chain couples TRBV27 to TRBJ1-5; a weak D match, TRBD1 (5 bases). The V and J ends lost 5 bases and 4 bases respectively, with 15 bases between them. Germline-derived CDR1 and CDR2 are MNHEY and SMNVEV (reference sequence). CDR3 size: 15 residues. CDR3: CASSLGQGLNQPQHF. CDR3 nucleotide sequence: TGTGCCAGCAGTCTTGGGCAGGGTCTAAATCAGCCCCAGCATTTT.

V and J are TRBV6-6 and TRBJ2-3; tentatively, D is TRBD1 (7 bases). The CDR3 is made up of 15 amino acids. Trimming took off 6 bases at V and 6 bases at J, with 19 bases between the two ends. Germline CDR1 reads MNHNY; CDR2 reads SVGAGI (reference sequence). The CDR3: CASRGGGGLGDTQYF. CDR3 in DNA: TGTGCCAGCAGGGGTGGAGGGGGCCTAGGGGATACGCAGTATTTT.

The chain joins TRBV6-1 to TRBJ2-3, with TRBD2 matching 11 bases. The CDR3 consists of 16 residues. V dropped 4 bases and J dropped 5; count of bases not matched to a gene: 8. CDR1 is MNHNS, CDR2 SASEGT, per germline. The CDR3 protein is CASSALVAGGLDTQYF. In DNA form, the CDR3 reads TGTGCCAGCAGTGCTTTGGTAGCGGGAGGGTTAGATACGCAGTATTTT.

The chain has TRBV18 and TRBJ1-1; D is perhaps TRBD1 (5 bases). Germline lookup yields CDR1 KGHSH and CDR2 LQKENI. The CDR3 is 12 residues long. V was cut by 1 base and J by 5 bases, with 5 bases left in between. CDR3 nucleotide sequence: TGTGCCAGCTCACCACAGGGGACTGAAGCTTTCTTT. Translating gives CASSPQGTEAFF.

With respect to this clone: The sample carries other DNA sequences with the same CDR3. This chain uses TRBV7-9 with TRBJ1-1, with unresolved D. Trimming took 5 bases from V and 5 from J, leaving 6 bases between them. The CDR3 totals 11 residues. CDR1 is SEHNR and CDR2 is FQNEAQ in the germline V gene (reference sequence). The CDR3 protein is CASSPLTEAFF. The CDR3 nucleotides read TGTGCCAGCAGCCCGCTTACTGAAGCTTTCTTT.

The chain uses TRBV13 and TRBJ2-2; no definite D call. V was clipped by 4 bases and J by 2 bases, with 8 bases between them. Germline V gives CDR1 PRHDT, CDR2 FYEKMQ (reference sequence). The CDR3 spans 14 residues. CDR3 nucleotides: TGTGCCAGCAGCTCCAAAATAAACACCGGGGAGCTGTTTTTT. This encodes CASSSKINTGELFF.

The chain combines TRBV7-2 with TRBJ2-7; D not resolved. Per the germline V gene, CDR1 is SGHTA and CDR2 is FQGNSA. Between the trimmed V and J ends, which lost 8 bases and 0 bases, there was a span of 14 bases. The CDR3 spans 14 residues. The CDR3 coding sequence is TGTGCCAGCGGATCTGGGTCTGGCTCCTACGAGCAGTACTTC. Amino acid sequence: CASGSGSGSYEQYF.

The chain employs TRBV15 and TRBJ2-7; possibly TRBD1 for D (6 bases). From germline, CDR1 is LNHNV and CDR2 YYDKDF (reference sequence). Trimming cost V 0 bases and J 2 bases, with 17 bases left between them. The CDR3 has 17 residues. The DNA of the CDR3 is TGTGCCACCAGCAGAGATACGTACAGGGAGTCGGCCTACGAGCAGTACTTC. It specifies CATSRDTYRESAYEQYF.

The chain uses TRBV28 and TRBJ1-4; 7 bases align to TRBD1. V lost 3 bases and J lost 7; bases outside the gene matches: 11. CDR3 length: 16 residues. Per germline, CDR1 MDHEN and CDR2 SYDVKM. CDR3: CASSFNWQGVGEKLFF. CDR3 coding DNA: TGTGCCAGCAGTTTCAATTGGCAGGGGGTAGGTGAAAAACTGTTTTTT.

This chain uses TRBV4-1 with TRBJ2-1; tentative D call: TRBD1 (5 bases). Germline assignment: CDR1 MGHRA and CDR2 YSYEKL. The CDR3 covers 15 residues. Trimming took 3 bases from V and 1 from J, leaving 10 bases between them. The CDR3 region is CASSHITGSYNEQFF. The CDR3 DNA reads TGCGCCAGCAGCCATATCACAGGATCCTACAATGAGCAGTTCTTC.

The chain joins TRBV6-5 to TRBJ2-1; D perhaps matches TRBD2 (5 bases). This CDR3 region has 14 residues. Trimming took off 0 bases at V and 8 bases at J, with 11 bases between the two ends. Per germline, CDR1 MNHEY and CDR2 SVGAGI. The CDR3 bases are TGTGCCAGCAGTTACTCGGTAGCGAGCGATGAGCAGTTCTTC. This encodes CASSYSVASDEQFF.

The CDR3 sequence: CASSPLWTDEETQYF. CDR3 sequence (DNA): TGTGCCAGCTCACCACTTTGGACAGACGAAGAGACCCAGTACTTC. V and J are TRBV18 and TRBJ2-5; D may be TRBD1 (6 bases). Germline CDR1 is KGHSH and CDR2 is LQKENI. The CDR3 consists of 15 residues. Trimming cost V 1 base and J 3 bases, with 12 bases left between them.

For this clone: Other nucleotide sequences in the sample specify the same CDR3. The CDR3 DNA is TGTGCCAGCAGCCCTAGCGGAGGGAGCTCCTACAATGAGCAGTTCTTC. This encodes CASSPSGGSSYNEQFF. The chain combines TRBV7-9 with TRBJ2-1; TRBD2 matches 7 bases. The ends lost 5 bases at V and 0 bases at J; junction bases unmatched: 7. Germline values: CDR1 SEHNR, CDR2 FQNEAQ (reference sequence). The CDR3 length is 16 residues. Full variable domain (outside the CDR3, taken from reference TRBV7-9 and TRBJ2-1): DTGVSQNPRHKITKRGQNVTFRCDPISEHNRLYWYRQTLGQGPEFLTYFQNEAQLEKSRLLSDRFSAERPKGSFSTLEIQRTEQGDSAMYLCASSPSGGSSYNEQFFGPGTRLTVL.

This rearrangement joins TRBV10-1 to TRBJ2-1; D assignment may be TRBD1 or TRBD2 (5 bases each). The V and J ends lost 6 bases and 7 bases respectively, with 16 bases between them. The CDR3 is 14 amino acids. In germline, CDR1 is WNHNN, CDR2 SYGVQD (reference sequence). Written as DNA, the CDR3 is TGCGCCAGCAGGGGACGCCGAAAGCCGAATGAGCAGTTCTTC. Translated: CASRGRRKPNEQFF.

This clone showed up just once. V usage is TRBV5-8 and J usage is TRBJ2-7, with D hard to call. The CDR3 covers 13 residues. Germline V CDR1 and CDR2: SGHTS, YDEGEE. Trimming removed 3 bases at V and 0 bases at J, with 7 bases between. The DNA of the CDR3 is TGTGCCAGCAGCTCAGATAGCTCCTACGAGCAGTACTTC. This sequence encodes CASSSDSSYEQYF. The whole variable domain, filled in from reference TRBV5-8 and TRBJ2-7, reads EAGVTQSPTHLIKTRGQQATLRCSPISGHTSVYWYQQALGLGLQFLLWYDEGEERNRGNFPPRFSGRQFPNYSSELNVNALELEDSALYLCASSSDSSYEQYFGPGTRLTVT.

The rearrangement joins TRBV7-9 to TRBJ2-2, with 7 bases identical to TRBD1. Per germline, CDR1 SEHNR and CDR2 FQNEAQ (reference sequence). With V trimmed by 5 bases and J by 6 bases, 6 bases remained unmatched. The CDR3 loop spans 14 amino acids. The DNA for the CDR3 is TGTGCCAGCAGCCCAGGGGACAGCTCCGGGGAGCTGTTTTTT. It codes for CASSPGDSSGELFF.

This chain links TRBV10-1 with TRBJ2-1; TRBD2 might be the D (7 bases). Germline-derived CDR1 and CDR2 are WNHNN and SYGVQD (reference sequence). The CDR3 runs 14 residues. The germline V and J ends were trimmed by 0 bases and 7 bases, with 10 bases remaining between them. CDR3 nucleotides: TGCGCCAGCAGTGAGTCTAGGGGGGGAAATGAGCAGTTCTTC. Protein sequence: CASSESRGGNEQFF.

This sequence joins TRBV7-2 and TRBJ2-1; D possibly corresponds to TRBD1 (5 bases). The germline V gene has CDR1 SGHTA and CDR2 FQGNSA. The CDR3 has 17 amino acids. Trimming cost V 1 base and J 2 bases, with 15 bases left between them. CDR3: CASSLVVGADAYNEQFF. The CDR3 DNA reads as TGTGCCAGCAGCTTAGTAGTAGGGGCAGACGCCTACAATGAGCAGTTCTTC.

This clone was observed once. This chain connects TRBV9 to TRBJ2-7, with D possibly being TRBD1 (5 bases). Trimming removed 3 bases from V and 5 bases from J, with 15 bases in between. From germline, CDR1 is SGDLS and CDR2 YYNGEE. The CDR3 is 14 amino acids. The CDR3 sequence is CASSATVLSDEQYF. DNA of the CDR3: TGTGCCAGCAGCGCGACAGTTCTTTCCGACGAGCAGTACTTC.

The chain uses TRBV30 and TRBJ1-1; maybe TRBD1 (6 bases). Deletions cut 3 bases from V and 5 bases from J, with 25 bases between. CDR1 GTSNPN and CDR2 SVGIG come from the germline V gene (reference sequence). The CDR3 spans 17 residues. The DNA of the CDR3 is TGTGCCTGGAGCTATACCGGGTTTGGGGGGCCGGCGACTGAAGCTTTCTTT. This encodes CAWSYTGFGGPATEAFF.

This rearrangement joins TRBV27 to TRBJ1-6, with a tentative D call TRBD1 (6 bases). The CDR3 has 12 residues. The V end lost 6 bases, the J end lost 8 bases, and 8 bases lay between the germline ends. Germline assignment: CDR1 MNHEY and CDR2 SMNVEV (reference sequence). The CDR3 is CASRAGDSPLHF. The DNA for the CDR3 is TGTGCCAGCAGAGCAGGGGATTCACCCCTCCACTTT.

The rearrangement joins TRBV7-6 to TRBJ2-2; D ambiguous. There are 14 residues in the CDR3. Trimming took 1 base from V and 5 from J, leaving 8 bases between them. The germline CDR1 and CDR2 sequences are SGHVS and FNYEAQ. The CDR3 loop reads CASSLGSQTGELFF. The CDR3 DNA sequence: TGTGCCAGCAGCTTAGGGTCTCAAACCGGGGAGCTGTTTTTT.

The rearrangement links TRBV6-6 to TRBJ2-1; 9 positions agree with TRBD2. CDR3 size: 14 residues. Germline-derived CDR1 and CDR2 are MNHNY and SVGAGI (reference sequence). The V segment lost 7 bases and the J segment 5 bases; nucleotides outside the gene matches: 6. CDR3 loop: CASTTGTSHNEQFF. CDR3 coding DNA: TGTGCCAGCACCACCGGGACTAGCCACAATGAGCAGTTCTTC.

As concerns this clone: Other nucleotide sequences from this sample produce the same CDR3. This sequence joins TRBV6-5 and TRBJ2-7; D may correspond to TRBD1 or TRBD2 (5 bases each). Deletions cut 2 bases from V and 4 bases from J, with 12 bases between. The germline CDR1 and CDR2 sequences are MNHEY and SVGAGI. CDR3 length: 14 amino acids. CDR3 bases: TGTGCCAGCAGTTACGGTGGGGGAACTTACGAGCAGTACTTC. This translates into CASSYGGGTYEQYF.

This chain uses TRBV6-6 with TRBJ2-1; 12 nucleotides line up with TRBD2. CDR1 is MNHNY, CDR2 SVGAGI, per germline (reference sequence). This CDR3 is 14 amino acids long. V lost 6 bases, J lost 7 bases, and 4 bases stayed unmatched. The CDR3 coding sequence is TGTGCCAGCAGCCCCGGGACTAGCGGGAATGAGCAGTTCTTC. Encoded protein: CASSPGTSGNEQFF.